A single sample gave rise to the 27 T cell receptor beta chains below, sequenced in a study of cytomegalovirus exposure and HLA in healthy donors. The PCR was carried out with 60 Vbeta primers and 13 Jbeta primers. Profiled with immunoSEQ multiplex PCR; TCRdb holds only in-frame clones, not every one. The top ten hold around 4.9% of the sample, which has approximately 180,000 clones, 70% to 90% seen once. Input material: PBMCs. These receptors originate from a girl between 10 and 17 years old in good health and CMV-seropositive.

The V and J genes are TRBV2 and TRBJ2-7; 9 bases map to TRBD1. Losses at the gene ends were 7 bases for V and 1 base for J; bases not matched to a gene: 5. This CDR3 spans 14 amino acids. Germline CDR1 SNHLY, CDR2 FYNNEI. CDR3 region: CASTPGTGSYEQYF. The CDR3 DNA reads as TGTGCCAGCACTCCTGGGACAGGGTCCTACGAGCAGTACTTC.

The gene calls are TRBV6-1 and TRBJ2-1; D may be TRBD1 (5 bases). Germline CDR1 MNHNS, CDR2 SASEGT. CDR3 length: 14 residues. Trimming removed 1 base at V and 6 bases at J, with 10 bases between. The CDR3 loop is CASSEGREFNEQFF. The CDR3 bases are TGTGCCAGCAGTGAAGGCAGGGAATTCAATGAGCAGTTCTTC.

This clone has just one count. An end of the junction does not agree with germline; a read error may underlie this. V and J are TRBV6-5 and TRBJ2-2; 9 positions agree with TRBD1. Germline V lookup: CDR1 MNHEY, CDR2 SVGAGI. There are 15 residues in the CDR3. The CDR3 spells CASTRQGVNAGELFF. CDR3 coding DNA: TGTGCCAGCACCCGACAGGGGGTGAACGCCGGGGAGCTGTTTTTT.

V gene TRBV4-1 combines with J gene TRBJ2-3; D might be TRBD1 (6 bases). Looked up from germline, CDR1 is MGHRA and CDR2 is YSYEKL. The CDR3 contains 14 residues. Trimming cost V 6 bases and J 1 base, with 11 bases left between them. For the CDR3, the DNA is TGCGCCAGCAGGAAGGGGGTTCGCACAGATACGCAGTATTTT. Protein sequence: CASRKGVRTDTQYF.

The sample holds a few counts of this clone. This rearrangement joins TRBV5-4 to TRBJ2-2; 9 nucleotides align to TRBD2. The J segment lost 1 base and the V segment lost 4 bases, leaving 2 bases of the junction unmatched. CDR1 SGHNT and CDR2 YYREEE come from the germline V gene (reference sequence). The CDR3 consists of 15 residues. The CDR3 protein is CASSPSGMNTGELFF. The CDR3 DNA reads TGTGCCAGCAGCCCTAGCGGGATGAACACCGGGGAGCTGTTTTTT.

This chain links TRBV19 with TRBJ1-4, with 7 nucleotides matching TRBD1. Trimming cost V 10 bases and J 8 bases; bases outside gene matches: 7. There are 12 residues in the CDR3. Germline V gene data show CDR1 as LNHDA and CDR2 as SQIVND (reference sequence). The CDR3: CATTGVGEKLFF. The CDR3 DNA is TGTGCCACCACAGGGGTTGGGGAAAAACTGTTTTTT.

Note on this clone: The sample carries other DNA sequences with the same CDR3. The chain joins TRBV5-1 to TRBJ1-5; 9 nucleotides align to TRBD1. This CDR3 contains 14 residues. Germline values: CDR1 SGHRS, CDR2 YFSETQ. The junction had 2 bases not matched to a gene; V was cut back by 3 bases and J by 4 bases. CDR3 nucleotide sequence: TGCGCCAGCAGCTCTGGGACAGGGAATCAGCCCCAGCATTTT. This gives the protein CASSSGTGNQPQHF.

The chain uses TRBV29-1 and TRBJ2-7; 7 bases fit TRBD2. J was trimmed by 1 base and V by 2 bases; bases with no gene match: 2. There are 13 residues in the CDR3. Germline values: CDR1 SQVTM, CDR2 ANQGSEA. The CDR3 loop is CSVESGISYEQYF. In DNA, the CDR3 is TGCAGCGTTGAAAGCGGGATTTCCTACGAGCAGTACTTC.

This chain connects TRBV18 to TRBJ1-4, with TRBD1 as a possible D gene (6 bases). Trimming pared 6 bases from V and 5 bases from J, leaving 7 bases between. The CDR3 sequence is 12 residues long. Germline loops: CDR1 KGHSH, CDR2 LQKENI. CDR3 nucleotides: TGTGCCAGCTCTGGACAGAATGAAAAACTGTTTTTT. It yields the protein CASSGQNEKLFF.

The rearrangement links TRBV7-6 to TRBJ1-2; D possibly corresponds to TRBD1 (6 bases). There are 14 residues in the CDR3. V gave up 0 bases and J gave up 5 bases, with 10 bases separating them. Germline values: CDR1 SGHVS, CDR2 FNYEAQ. CDR3 loop: CASSLAPRGYGYTF. In DNA form, the CDR3 reads TGTGCCAGCAGCTTAGCCCCAAGGGGGTATGGCTACACCTTC.

The chain combines TRBV6-1 with TRBJ1-2; 9 nucleotides match TRBD1. The length of the CDR3 is 13 residues. The J segment lost 4 bases and the V segment lost 8 bases, leaving 5 bases of the junction unmatched. Germline V gene data show CDR1 as MNHNS and CDR2 as SASEGT. The chain's CDR3 is CASSPDRGYGYTF. CDR3 nucleotides: TGTGCCAGCTCACCGGACAGGGGCTATGGCTACACCTTC.

The chain employs TRBV7-6 and TRBJ2-7, with TRBD1 identical over 8 bases. Looked up from germline, CDR1 is SGHVS and CDR2 is FNYEAQ. V was clipped by 5 bases and J by 1 base; unmatched bases: 7. The CDR3 loop spans 15 amino acids. CDR3 nucleotide sequence: TGTGCCAGCAGCCCGGGACAGGTGATATCCTACGAGCAGTACTTC. Translated: CASSPGQVISYEQYF.

The chain combines TRBV7-8 with TRBJ2-2; D gene uncertain. CDR3 length: 16 residues. With 4 bases removed from V and 0 bases from J, the gap between germline ends came to 12 bases. Germline V lookup: CDR1 SGHVS, CDR2 FQNEAQ. The CDR3 loop is CASSSQAAANTGELFF. The CDR3 bases are TGTGCCAGCAGCTCGCAGGCTGCTGCGAACACCGGGGAGCTGTTTTTT.

The rearrangement uses TRBV5-4 and TRBJ1-1, with 11 bases identical to TRBD1. Germline trimming cut 2 bases from V and 5 bases from J; bases unmatched to any gene: 8. CDR1 and CDR2 (germline): SGHNT, YYREEE (reference sequence). The CDR3 spans 16 residues. The CDR3 DNA follows: TGTGCCAGCAGCTTACCCTTGGACAGGGGGCGGACTGAAGCTTTCTTT. Residues: CASSLPLDRGRTEAFF.

The chain has TRBV5-4 and TRBJ2-7, with D tentatively TRBD2 (7 bases). Germline CDR1 SGHNT, CDR2 YYREEE (reference sequence). The CDR3 contains 15 residues. Trimming removed 4 bases from V and 7 bases from J, with 21 bases in between. Here the CDR3 reads CASSRAAGAPGEQYF. Here the CDR3 DNA reads TGTGCCAGCAGCCGTGCGGCGGGGGCACCGGGAGAGCAGTACTTC. Using reference TRBV5-4 and TRBJ2-7 for the parts outside the CDR3, the full variable domain is ETGVTQSPTHLIKTRGQQVTLRCSSQSGHNTVSWYQQALGQGPQFIFQYYREEENGRGNFPPRFSGLQFPNYSSELNVNALELDDSALYLCASSRAAGAPGEQYFGPGTRLTVT.

V usage is TRBV29-1 and J usage is TRBJ1-2; a possible D gene is TRBD1 (5 bases). The CDR3 extends over 13 amino acids. V lost 4 bases to trimming and J lost 2 bases, with 11 bases between them. The germline gives CDR1 SQVTM, CDR2 ANQGSEA. CDR3 sequence: CSVGPDKNYGYTF. The CDR3 DNA reads TGCAGCGTTGGACCGGACAAGAACTATGGCTACACCTTC.

This chain joins TRBV7-9 and TRBJ2-5; D may be TRBD2 (6 bases). V lost 3 bases and J 1 base, leaving 21 bases between the germline ends. This CDR3 spans 18 amino acids. Germline V gives CDR1 SEHNR, CDR2 FQNEAQ (reference sequence). CDR3 nucleotides: TGTGCCAGCAGCTTCCACCTTACTCTGGAGGGCCTCCAAGAGACCCAGTACTTC. Translated: CASSFHLTLEGLQETQYF.

This chain links TRBV11-3 with TRBJ2-3, with a possible D match to TRBD2 (7 bases). Germline CDR1 and CDR2: SGHNT and YENEEA. There are 16 residues in the CDR3. Between the trimmed V and J ends, which lost 0 bases and 4 bases, there was a span of 14 bases. CDR3 sequence reads: CASSLDRGGAADTQYF. The DNA for the CDR3 is TGTGCCAGCAGCTTAGATAGGGGGGGGGCTGCAGATACGCAGTATTTT. The whole variable domain, filled in from reference TRBV11-3 and TRBJ2-3, reads EAGVVQSPRYKIIEKKQPVAFWCNPISGHNTLYWYLQNLGQGPELLIRYENEEAVDDSQLPKDRFSAERLKGVDSTLKIQPAELGDSAVYLCASSLDRGGAADTQYFGPGTRLTVL.

In the case of this clone: Different DNA sequences within this sample yield the same CDR3. The genes are TRBV7-8 and TRBJ2-1, with D possibly being TRBD2 (7 bases). CDR1 and CDR2 (germline): SGHVS, FQNEAQ. Trimming pared 0 bases from V and 4 bases from J, leaving 10 bases between. This CDR3 spans 15 amino acids. The CDR3: CASSLAGGPYNEQFF. The DNA of the CDR3 is TGTGCCAGCAGCTTAGCGGGGGGGCCGTACAATGAGCAGTTCTTC.

The J gene is TRBJ2-7, the V gene TRBV6-5, with TRBD2 matching 9 bases. Germline loops: CDR1 MNHEY, CDR2 SVGAGI. The CDR3 is 14 residues long. V was pared by 6 bases and J by 1 base, with 4 bases of the junction left unmatched. Here the CDR3 reads CASRDLAGSYEQYF. CDR3 DNA: TGTGCCAGCAGGGACCTAGCGGGGTCCTACGAGCAGTACTTC.

This chain connects TRBV5-4 to TRBJ2-3, with D perhaps matching TRBD1 (6 bases). Deletions cut 4 bases from V and 0 bases from J, with 9 bases between. Germline CDR1 SGHNT, CDR2 YYREEE (reference sequence). The CDR3 totals 14 residues. In DNA, the CDR3 is TGTGCCAGCAGCCCTGGACAGAGCACAGATACGCAGTATTTT. Translating gives CASSPGQSTDTQYF.

This sequence joins TRBV10-1 and TRBJ2-1, with D possibly matching TRBD1 (6 bases). CDR3 length equals 18 residues. The V end lost 0 bases, the J end lost 5 bases, and 20 bases lay between the germline ends. Germline V lookup: CDR1 WNHNN, CDR2 SYGVQD (reference sequence). CDR3 coding DNA: TGCGCCAGCAGTGAGTCGAAATTCGGCCCGCCAGGGGACAATGAGCAGTTCTTC. Protein product: CASSESKFGPPGDNEQFF.

There are a few counts of this clone. The rearrangement links TRBV27 to TRBJ1-1; 7 bases agree with TRBD1. Germline CDR1 is MNHEY and CDR2 is SMNVEV (reference sequence). V was clipped by 5 bases and J by 1 base; unmatched bases: 4. This CDR3 is 14 amino acids long. DNA for the CDR3: TGTGCCAGCAGTCCCCGGACAGGGAACACTGAAGCTTTCTTT. This gives the protein CASSPRTGNTEAFF.

The chain employs TRBV7-3 and TRBJ1-1, with D possibly TRBD1 on 6 matching bases. The CDR3 sequence is 13 residues long. The germline V and J ends were trimmed by 5 bases and 0 bases, with 7 bases remaining between them. From germline, CDR1 is SGHTA and CDR2 FQGTGA. The CDR3 DNA reads TGTGCCAGCAGCGGACAGCTGAACACTGAAGCTTTCTTT. It codes for CASSGQLNTEAFF.

The gene calls are TRBV7-3 and TRBJ2-3, with 8 bases identical to TRBD1. Germline-derived CDR1 and CDR2 are SGHTA and FQGTGA. The CDR3 runs 15 residues. Trimming took 6 bases from V and 8 from J; bases not matched to a gene: 13. CDR3 region: CASSSQGALQGTQYF. CDR3 in DNA: TGTGCCAGCAGTTCCCAGGGGGCTTTACAGGGTACGCAGTATTTT.

Note on this clone: The sample holds other DNA sequences that translate to the same CDR3. V usage is TRBV29-1 and J usage is TRBJ1-1; 11 bases are shared with TRBD1. Germline V lookup: CDR1 SQVTM, CDR2 ANQGSEA. V trimming: 8 bases; J trimming: 3 bases; junction bases outside the gene matches: 5. The CDR3 sequence is 13 residues long. CDR3 in DNA: TGCAGCACTGGACAGGGGGCATACACTGAAGCTTTCTTT. Its translation: CSTGQGAYTEAFF.

A word on this clone: One junction end does not reproduce the germline sequence, and a read error may be involved. The rearrangement links TRBV2 to TRBJ1-2, with a weak D call TRBD1 (5 bases). Germline-derived CDR1 and CDR2 are SNHLY and FYNNEI. CDR3 length: 12 residues. CDR3 nucleotide sequence: TGTGCCAGCAGACCGAGAGACAGAAACCCCCTTTTC. The encoded protein is CASRPRDRNPLF.